These 17 T cell receptor beta chains were all obtained from the same sample, sequenced in a study of early T cells in non-severe SARS-CoV-2 infection (TCRdb year 2021). The library came from 5' RACE. Sequencing was carried out with a NextSeq 500. Using fastp trimming at Q25 and MiXCR clonotype assembly, TCRdb reanalyzed the public sequencing data and kept in-frame beta chains. Every distinct CDR3 protein forms one entry, paired with its most common genes and DNA. This sample holds 40,000 to 45,000 distinct CDR3 sequences; 6% to 7% were observed only once. The ten largest make up less than 25% of the sample. The sample in question was whole blood, obtained at baseline. These receptors were collected from an adult who was a healthcare worker with PCR-confirmed SARS-CoV-2 infection or an uninfected control (not recorded which).

This clonotype has at least ten counts. The chain couples TRBV28 to TRBJ1-3, with D possibly being TRBD1 (5 bases). There are 15 residues in the CDR3. The V gene lost 4 bases and the J gene lost 3 bases, with 13 bases spanning the gap. Looked up from germline, CDR1 is MDHEN and CDR2 is SYDVKM. CDR3 DNA: TGTGCCAGCAGTTCTCCTGGGGCTGGTGGAAACACCATATATTTT. Protein sequence: CASSSPGAGGNTIYF.

In this sample, this clonotype turned up a few times. The chain recombines TRBV20-1 with TRBJ2-1; no definite D call. The CDR3 spans 11 residues. The germline V gene has CDR1 DFQATT and CDR2 SNEGSKA (reference sequence). Trimming took off 5 bases at V and 7 bases at J, with 9 bases between the two ends. The CDR3: CSAAKSNEQFF. The CDR3 nucleotides read TGCAGTGCTGCAAAGTCAAATGAGCAGTTCTTC.

This clonotype has ten or more counts. J is TRBJ2-1 and V is TRBV5-6; D uncertain. The V gene lost 0 bases and the J gene lost 0 bases, with 10 bases spanning the gap. The CDR3 consists of 16 residues. The germline V gene encodes CDR1 SGHDT and CDR2 YYEEEE. In DNA form, the CDR3 reads TGTGCCAGCAGCTTGGTCGGCGGAAGCTCCTACAATGAGCAGTTCTTC. Translating it yields CASSLVGGSSYNEQFF.

This clonotype has ten or more counts. The J gene is TRBJ2-1, the V gene TRBV7-2; TRBD2 agrees at 8 bases. Germline V lookup: CDR1 SGHTA, CDR2 FQGNSA. CDR3 length: 16 amino acids. Trimming took 3 bases from V and 5 from J; bases not matched to a gene: 9. CDR3 loop: CASSLGIGRVNNEQFF. CDR3 in DNA: TGTGCCAGCAGCTTGGGGATCGGGAGGGTAAACAATGAGCAGTTCTTC.

This clonotype was seen more than once but under ten times. The J gene is TRBJ2-1, the V gene TRBV6-5, with D possibly being TRBD1 or TRBD2 (6 bases each). This CDR3 contains 13 residues. V lost 2 bases to trimming and J lost 7 bases, with 9 bases between them. Per germline, CDR1 MNHEY and CDR2 SVGAGI. CDR3 bases: TGTGCCAGCAGTTACACAGGGAGGAATGAGCAGTTCTTC. Amino acids: CASSYTGRNEQFF.

This clonotype was found many times. This chain connects TRBV7-8 to TRBJ2-3, with no clear D. Germline values: CDR1 SGHVS, CDR2 FQNEAQ. The CDR3 totals 15 residues. V lost 1 base to trimming and J lost 1 base, with 9 bases between them. The DNA of the CDR3 is TGTGCCAGCAGCTTAGTCGCGCCCGGCACAGATACGCAGTATTTT. Its translation: CASSLVAPGTDTQYF.

The table lists this clonotype with many counts. The chain carries TRBV13 and TRBJ2-1; 7 nucleotides align to TRBD2. The germline V gene encodes CDR1 PRHDT and CDR2 FYEKMQ (reference sequence). V lost 2 bases and J lost 10; bases outside the gene matches: 11. This CDR3 has 15 residues. The CDR3 here is CASSLPTSTGPEQFF. DNA of the CDR3: TGTGCCAGCAGCTTACCGACTAGCACGGGCCCAGAGCAGTTCTTC.

The chain employs TRBV6-4 and TRBJ2-3; 9 nucleotides match TRBD2. CDR3 size: 14 residues. Germline loops: CDR1 MRHNA, CDR2 SNTAGT. V lost 5 bases to trimming and J lost 1 base; unmatched junction nucleotides: 1. CDR3 coding DNA: TGTGCCAGCAGTCAGCGGGGGGGCACAGATACGCAGTATTTT. It codes for CASSQRGGTDTQYF.

The chain links TRBV5-8 to TRBJ1-5; possibly TRBD1 for D (6 bases). Germline V CDR1 and CDR2: SGHTS, YDEGEE. The V end lost 1 base, the J end lost 2 bases, and 19 bases lay between the germline ends. The CDR3 spans 18 residues. The CDR3 reads CASSLFGGRRLGNQPQHF. CDR3 bases: TGTGCCAGCAGCTTGTTCGGGGGGCGCCGGCTCGGCAATCAGCCCCAGCATTTT.

In its sample, this clonotype was seen many times. V and J are TRBV14 and TRBJ2-2, with 10 positions matching TRBD2. The V segment lost 0 bases and the J segment 7 bases; nucleotides outside the gene matches: 5. Looked up from germline, CDR1 is SGHDN and CDR2 is FVKESK. The length of the CDR3 is 16 residues. As DNA, the CDR3 is TGTGCCAGCAGCCAAGATCCTAGCGGGAGACACGGGGAGCTGTTTTTT. Protein sequence: CASSQDPSGRHGELFF.

This clonotype was seen a few times. The CDR3, as DNA: TGTGCCACCAGCAGAGCACATTCTGGGCATGGGACCCAGTACTTC. Protein sequence: CATSRAHSGHGTQYF. This sequence joins TRBV15 and TRBJ2-5, with D unresolved. The ends were cut back, 1 base at V and 7 bases at J, with 16 bases in the middle. In germline, CDR1 is LNHNV, CDR2 YYDKDF (reference sequence). The CDR3 has 15 residues.

This clonotype has at least ten counts. J is TRBJ2-1 and V is TRBV6-2 or TRBV6-3; D might be TRBD2 (7 bases). The V and J ends lost 8 bases and 9 bases respectively, with 11 bases between them. Germline loops: CDR1 MNHEY, CDR2 SVGEGT. The CDR3 has 11 amino acids. The CDR3: CASGGAREQFF. CDR3 sequence (DNA): TGTGCCAGCGGGGGGGCGCGTGAGCAGTTCTTC.

This clonotype showed up just a few times. The V gene is TRBV7-9, the J gene TRBJ1-2; D unclear. Trimming left V 2 bases short and J 5 bases short, with 12 bases between. The V gene's germline CDR1 is SEHNR and CDR2 FQNEAQ (reference sequence). The CDR3 totals 14 residues. The CDR3 coding sequence is TGTGCCAGCAGCTTACAAGGAACCATATATGGCTACACCTTC. Translated: CASSLQGTIYGYTF.

This clonotype was observed a handful of times. The chain couples TRBV19 to TRBJ1-5; the D gene is possibly TRBD1 (6 bases). The CDR3 covers 14 residues. Germline V gene lookup returns CDR1 LNHDA and CDR2 SQIVND (reference sequence). V lost 4 bases and J lost 6, with 13 bases in between. Here the CDR3 DNA reads TGTGCCAGTAGTACTGGACAGCCCGGTCAGCCCCAGCATTTT. It yields the protein CASSTGQPGQPQHF.

This clonotype came up many times. V is TRBV19 and J is TRBJ1-2; D ambiguous. This CDR3 comprises 13 residues. The ends were cut back, 6 bases at V and 8 bases at J, with 16 bases in the middle. Germline CDR1 LNHDA, CDR2 SQIVND (reference sequence). The CDR3 loop is CASRPGPALGYTF. As DNA, the CDR3 is TGTGCCAGTAGGCCCGGACCTGCCTTGGGCTACACCTTC.

The V call is TRBV29-1, the J call TRBJ2-7; 8 bases match TRBD2. From germline, CDR1 is SQVTM and CDR2 ANQGSEA. The CDR3 runs to 15 residues. V was clipped by 7 bases and J by 4 bases; unmatched bases: 15. The CDR3 is CSGARGGAGTYEQYF. DNA of the CDR3: TGCAGCGGGGCCCGGGGGGGCGCGGGCACATACGAGCAGTACTTC.

The V and J genes are TRBV7-6 and TRBJ1-5, with unresolved D. The ends were cut back, 1 base at V and 0 bases at J, with 10 bases in the middle. CDR1 is SGHVS, CDR2 FNYEAQ, per germline. This CDR3 spans 16 amino acids. CDR3 residues: CASSLGAGNSNQPQHF. As DNA, the CDR3 is TGTGCCAGCAGCTTAGGGGCAGGCAATAGCAATCAGCCCCAGCATTTT.